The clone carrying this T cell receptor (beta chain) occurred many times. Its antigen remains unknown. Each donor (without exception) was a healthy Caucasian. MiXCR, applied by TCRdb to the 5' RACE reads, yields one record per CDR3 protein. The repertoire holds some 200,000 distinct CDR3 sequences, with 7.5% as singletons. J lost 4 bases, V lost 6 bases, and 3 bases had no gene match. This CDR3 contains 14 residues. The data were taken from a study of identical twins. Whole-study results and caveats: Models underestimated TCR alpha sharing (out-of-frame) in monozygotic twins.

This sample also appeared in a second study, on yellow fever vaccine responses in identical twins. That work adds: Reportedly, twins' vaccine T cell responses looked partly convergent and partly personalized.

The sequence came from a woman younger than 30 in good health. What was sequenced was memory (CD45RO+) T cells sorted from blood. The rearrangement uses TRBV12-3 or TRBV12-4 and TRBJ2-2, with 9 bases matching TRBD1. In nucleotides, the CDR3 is TGTGCCAGCAGGGACAGGGGTTTCACCGGGGAGCTGTTTTTT. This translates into CASRDRGFTGELFF.